The 8 T cell receptor beta chains presented below share a single source sample, sequenced in a study of blood T cell repertoires in COVID-19. Method: immunoSEQ multiplex PCR; TCRdb's copy keeps in-frame clones and lacks some. Among around 310,000 clones listed, over 75% were seen once. Sequencing was carried out using peripheral blood. The source of these receptors is an older woman with acute or convalescent COVID-19.

J is TRBJ2-1 and V is TRBV12-3 or TRBV12-4; tentatively, D is TRBD1 (5 bases). With 8 bases removed from V and 0 bases from J, the gap between germline ends came to 8 bases. The CDR3 is 13 amino acids. CDR3 nucleotides: TGTGCCAGCTCGCAGGGCTCCTACAATGAGCAGTTCTTC. As protein: CASSQGSYNEQFF.

This clone came up once. This rearrangement joins TRBV7-2 to TRBJ1-5, with TRBD1 matching over 10 bases. V was clipped by 0 bases and J by 7 bases; unmatched bases: 3. The CDR3 has 15 amino acids. Germline lookup yields CDR1 SGHTA and CDR2 FQGNSA. This chain's CDR3 is CASSLARDRGQPQHF. CDR3 in DNA: TGTGCCAGCAGCTTAGCCCGGGACAGGGGACAGCCCCAGCATTTT.

The genes are TRBV4-3 and TRBJ2-5, with 10 bases matching TRBD2. V shed 1 base and J 4 bases; nucleotides not matched to a gene: 6. The CDR3 sequence is 16 residues long. Germline V gene data show CDR1 as LGHNA and CDR2 as YSLEER. CDR3 DNA sequence: TGCGCCAGCAGCCAAGTGCTAGCGGGAGCCGGAGAGACCCAGTACTTC. Translating gives CASSQVLAGAGETQYF.

The chain carries TRBV28 and TRBJ1-4; a possible D gene is TRBD1 (5 bases). CDR1 is MDHEN, CDR2 SYDVKM, per germline. V lost 5 bases to trimming and J lost 7 bases, with 26 bases between them. The CDR3 runs to 18 residues. The CDR3, as DNA: TGTGCCAGCAGTATAGGTGTGGGACGCGGGGGAACTCCTGAAAAACTGTTTTTT. It yields the protein CASSIGVGRGGTPEKLFF.

In its sample, this clone was seen once. This chain joins TRBV6-5 and TRBJ1-6, with D possibly matching TRBD1 (5 bases). Looked up from germline, CDR1 is MNHEY and CDR2 is SVGAGI. V was trimmed by 5 bases and J by 8 bases, leaving 13 bases between them. This CDR3 has 14 amino acids. CDR3 bases: TGTGCCAGCAGTCAATCCCTCAGGGATTCACCCCTCCACTTT. Protein product: CASSQSLRDSPLHF.

This sequence joins TRBV9 and TRBJ2-1, with 10 bases lining up with TRBD1. Per the germline V gene, CDR1 is SGDLS and CDR2 is YYNGEE. This CDR3 has 15 residues. The V gene end was trimmed by 2 bases and the J gene end by 2 bases; junction bases not matched to a gene: 1. The CDR3 is CASSVGTGAYNEQFF. The CDR3 DNA reads TGTGCCAGCAGCGTCGGGACAGGGGCCTACAATGAGCAGTTCTTC.

To note about this clone: The junction does not match germline at one end; this may be a read error. This chain joins TRBV6-4 and TRBJ1-2; D is uncertain. CDR1 and CDR2 from the germline V gene are MRHNA and SNTAGT. CDR3 length: 18 residues. CDR3 in amino acids: CASSDWAVRPTSNYGYTF. The CDR3 DNA reads as TGTGCCAGCAGCGACTGGGCCGTTCGCCCTACTTCTAACTATGGCTACACCTTC.

About this clone: The same CDR3 is also encoded by other DNA sequences in this sample. The V and J genes are TRBV19 and TRBJ2-5; a possible D gene is TRBD2 (6 bases). Germline lookup yields CDR1 LNHDA and CDR2 SQIVND (reference sequence). V lost 6 bases and J lost 4, with 6 bases in between. The CDR3 consists of 11 residues. CDR3 sequence: CASRGGETQYF. DNA of the CDR3: TGTGCCAGTAGGGGGGGAGAGACCCAGTACTTC.